The 30 T cell receptor beta chains below all came from one sample that was sequenced in a study of T cell changes during pregnancy in multiple sclerosis. Sequencing used immunoSEQ multiplex PCR; TCRdb keeps in-frame clones, though not all of them. The profile shows roughly 93,000 clones, 91% of them singletons. Sequenced material: peripheral blood, taken before pregnancy. Every receptor here comes from a female donor with multiple sclerosis, enrolled in a pregnancy study.

DNA for the CDR3: TGTGCCTGGGCTTCAGATGACTATGGCTACACCTTC. It translates to CAWASDDYGYTF. The rearrangement links TRBV30 to TRBJ1-2; D is unresolved. This CDR3 is 12 amino acids long. The ends were cut back, 5 bases at V and 3 bases at J, with 10 bases in the middle. In germline, CDR1 is GTSNPN, CDR2 SVGIG (reference sequence).

V usage is TRBV15 and J usage is TRBJ1-2; 10 bases map to TRBD1. Trimming at V came to 1 base and at J to 10 bases, leaving 9 bases not matched to a gene. This CDR3 comprises 15 residues. Germline lookup yields CDR1 LNHNV and CDR2 YYDKDF (reference sequence). CDR3 sequence reads: CATSRGGQGISAYTF. In nucleotides, the CDR3 is TGTGCCACCAGCAGAGGGGGACAGGGGATCTCGGCCTACACCTTC.

The chain recombines TRBV27 with TRBJ2-7, with D possibly being TRBD2 (5 bases). The ends were cut back, 3 bases at V and 0 bases at J, with 21 bases in the middle. CDR3 length: 18 amino acids. CDR1 MNHEY and CDR2 SMNVEV come from the germline V gene (reference sequence). The CDR3 DNA follows: TGTGCCAGCAGTTTCACATGGACGGGAACAATGAGCTCCTACGAGCAGTACTTC. Translating gives CASSFTWTGTMSSYEQYF.

The chain combines TRBV9 with TRBJ1-4, with unresolved D. The V and J ends lost 4 bases and 0 bases respectively, with 10 bases between them. This CDR3 is built from 15 residues. CDR1 and CDR2 (germline): SGDLS, YYNGEE. CDR3 nucleotide sequence: TGTGCCAGCAGCCCCCGGAGTGCAACTAATGAAAAACTGTTTTTT. Its protein is CASSPRSATNEKLFF.

V usage is TRBV29-1 and J usage is TRBJ2-3; 14 positions match TRBD2. The CDR3 runs to 17 residues. With V trimmed by 7 bases and J by 0 bases, 9 bases remained unmatched. Germline loops: CDR1 SQVTM, CDR2 ANQGSEA. The CDR3 coding sequence is TGCAGCGCTACAGGACTAGCGGGGGGCGGAAGCACAGATACGCAGTATTTT. The encoded protein is CSATGLAGGGSTDTQYF.

The chain joins TRBV10-3 to TRBJ1-2; possible D gene TRBD1, 6 bases. The ends were cut back, 4 bases at V and 3 bases at J, with 12 bases in the middle. The CDR3 length is 14 residues. Germline V gene lookup returns CDR1 ENHRY and CDR2 SYGVKD. The CDR3 reads CAISVRGSDYGYTF. The CDR3 DNA is TGTGCCATCAGTGTGAGGGGGTCGGACTATGGCTACACCTTC.

The J gene is TRBJ2-2, the V gene TRBV19, with TRBD2 identical over 12 bases. Trimming removed 2 bases from V and 5 bases from J; junction bases left unmatched: 6. Germline-derived CDR1 and CDR2 are LNHDA and SQIVND (reference sequence). The CDR3 spans 17 residues. The CDR3 DNA reads as TGTGCCAGTAGTATACTAGCGGGAGGGCTGAGAACCGGGGAGCTGTTTTTT. Its translation is CASSILAGGLRTGELFF.

The J gene is TRBJ2-7, the V gene TRBV5-4; 10 nucleotides line up with TRBD2. CDR1 and CDR2 from the germline V gene are SGHNT and YYREEE (reference sequence). This CDR3 spans 15 amino acids. The V and J ends lost 0 bases and 1 base, in that order; junction bases with no gene match: 1. CDR3 protein: CASSLGLAGSYEQYF. CDR3 DNA: TGTGCCAGCAGCTTGGGACTAGCGGGTTCCTACGAGCAGTACTTC.

The CDR3 DNA sequence: TGCGCCAGCAGCTTACGGGACAGACAACCCGCAACTAATGAAAAACTGTTTTTT. Translated, it gives CASSLRDRQPATNEKLFF. J is TRBJ1-4 and V is TRBV5-1; 7 bases line up with TRBD1. This CDR3 is built from 18 residues. The V and J ends lost 2 bases and 0 bases, in that order; junction bases with no gene match: 10. Germline V gives CDR1 SGHRS, CDR2 YFSETQ.

The chain combines TRBV13 with TRBJ1-1; D perhaps matches TRBD1 (6 bases). V lost 4 bases and J lost 7, with 10 bases in between. Germline loops: CDR1 PRHDT, CDR2 FYEKMQ (reference sequence). The CDR3 spans 12 residues. CDR3 protein: CASSYRGGEAFF. DNA for the CDR3: TGTGCCAGCAGCTATAGGGGGGGTGAAGCTTTCTTT.

The chain has TRBV9 and TRBJ2-3; D remains unclear. This CDR3 has 14 residues. V shed 0 bases and J shed 0 bases, with 5 bases lying between them. Germline V gene data show CDR1 as SGDLS and CDR2 as YYNGEE. CDR3 sequence (DNA): TGTGCCAGCAGCGTAGATCCTAGCACAGATACGCAGTATTTT. The encoded protein is CASSVDPSTDTQYF.

V gene TRBV5-1 combines with J gene TRBJ2-5; D gene uncertain. Germline V gene data show CDR1 as SGHRS and CDR2 as YFSETQ. This CDR3 is built from 13 residues. V was trimmed by 5 bases and J by 1 base, leaving 9 bases between them. The CDR3 protein is CASRATVQETQYF. CDR3 sequence (DNA): TGCGCCAGCAGGGCTACAGTCCAAGAGACCCAGTACTTC.

The chain couples TRBV27 to TRBJ1-4; no reliable D call. The CDR3 covers 13 residues. V was shortened by 10 bases and J by 7 bases, with 16 bases between the two germline ends. Germline CDR1 and CDR2: MNHEY and SMNVEV (reference sequence). DNA for the CDR3: TGTGCCACTAGAGGGCTGGTGGGTGAAAAACTGTTTTTT. Protein: CATRGLVGEKLFF.

The V gene is TRBV6-5, the J gene TRBJ1-1, with D uncertain. The CDR3 is made up of 12 amino acids. V lost 2 bases and J lost 8, with 9 bases in between. Germline loops: CDR1 MNHEY, CDR2 SVGAGI. The CDR3 DNA reads as TGTGCCAGCAGTTACAGCGGGGTAGAAGCTTTCTTT. Amino acids: CASSYSGVEAFF.

The chain recombines TRBV4-1 with TRBJ2-7; 11 bases are a match to TRBD2. Germline-derived CDR1 and CDR2 are MGHRA and YSYEKL. V shed 3 bases, J shed 3 bases, and the junction held 7 bases outside the gene matches. This CDR3 contains 16 residues. The CDR3 sequence: CASSQVLAGVNYEQYF. The CDR3 region has the DNA TGCGCCAGCAGCCAGGTACTAGCGGGAGTGAACTACGAGCAGTACTTC.

The V gene is TRBV13, the J gene TRBJ2-7, with 7 bases lining up with TRBD1. Germline loops: CDR1 PRHDT, CDR2 FYEKMQ (reference sequence). The CDR3 sequence is 16 residues long. V shed 5 bases and J 0 bases; nucleotides not matched to a gene: 10. The CDR3 bases are TGTGCCAGCAGCCGCCGGGGACAGAGCCGCTCCTACGAGCAGTACTTC. It is translated as CASSRRGQSRSYEQYF.

This rearrangement joins TRBV7-9 to TRBJ1-5; D gene ambiguous. Trimming took 1 base from V and 3 from J, leaving 10 bases between them. Germline lookup yields CDR1 SEHNR and CDR2 FQNEAQ (reference sequence). The CDR3 extends over 15 amino acids. The CDR3 DNA reads TGTGCCAGCAGCTTAGGGTCTGAGTACAATCAGCCCCAGCATTTT. Translating it yields CASSLGSEYNQPQHF.

This rearrangement joins TRBV5-4 to TRBJ1-6, with D possibly TRBD1 on 5 matching bases. Germline V gene lookup returns CDR1 SGHNT and CDR2 YYREEE (reference sequence). The CDR3 is 15 amino acids. Trimming left V 4 bases short and J 9 bases short, with 17 bases between. For the CDR3, the DNA is TGTGCCAGCAGCCAATCTGGGGCCGAGCGTTCACCCCTCCACTTT. Translated: CASSQSGAERSPLHF.

This sequence joins TRBV12-1 and TRBJ2-2; the D call TRBD1 from the table was never checked on the DNA. TRBV12-1 is flagged as a pseudogene. The CDR3 loop spans 16 amino acids. The CDR3 here is CASSVDREQDTGELFF. Written as DNA, the CDR3 is TGTGCCAGCAGCGTTGACAGGGAGCAGGACACCGGGGAGCTGTTTTTT.

The genes are TRBV27 and TRBJ1-6; D ambiguous. This CDR3 has 14 amino acids. The V end lost 3 bases, the J end lost 4 bases, and 7 bases lay between the germline ends. Germline CDR1 is MNHEY and CDR2 is SMNVEV (reference sequence). The CDR3 is CASSFERYNSPLHF. The CDR3 nucleotides read TGTGCCAGCAGTTTTGAACGGTATAATTCACCCCTCCACTTT.

The chain is built from TRBV14 and TRBJ2-5; perhaps TRBD2 as D (6 bases). The V end lost 4 bases, the J end lost 1 base, and 10 bases lay between the germline ends. Germline CDR1 and CDR2: SGHDN and FVKESK. CDR3 size: 14 residues. Here the CDR3 reads CASSRGELQETQYF. DNA for the CDR3: TGTGCCAGCAGCCGGGGGGAACTCCAAGAGACCCAGTACTTC.

V and J are TRBV19 and TRBJ1-1; D is uncertain. CDR3 length equals 12 residues. Germline V gene sequence: CDR1 LNHDA, CDR2 SQIVND (reference sequence). The V end lost 5 bases, the J end lost 0 bases, and 4 bases lay between the germline ends. CDR3 loop: CASSFVNTEAFF. CDR3 bases: TGTGCCAGTAGTTTCGTGAACACTGAAGCTTTCTTT.

This clone was seen just once. The chain joins TRBV19 to TRBJ1-3; 8 bases line up with TRBD1. CDR1 LNHDA and CDR2 SQIVND come from the germline V gene (reference sequence). The CDR3 extends over 15 amino acids. Trimming at V came to 3 bases and at J to 2 bases, leaving 3 bases not matched to a gene. The CDR3 reads CASSMGTGPGNTIYF. The CDR3 bases are TGTGCCAGTAGTATGGGGACAGGACCTGGAAACACCATATATTTT.

V usage is TRBV18 and J usage is TRBJ1-4; D remains ambiguous. Trimming cost V 4 bases and J 3 bases, with 9 bases left between them. Per the germline V gene, CDR1 is KGHSH and CDR2 is LQKENI. This CDR3 spans 14 amino acids. CDR3 coding DNA: TGTGCCAGCTCACTCGGGGATTCTAATGAAAAACTGTTTTTT. Its protein is CASSLGDSNEKLFF. The full variable domain, with the rest looked up from reference TRBV18 and TRBJ1-4, is NAGVMQNPRHLVRRRGQEARLRCSPMKGHSHVYWYRQLPEEGLKFMVYLQKENIIDESGMPKERFSAEFPKEGPSILRIQQVVRGDSAAYFCASSLGDSNEKLFFGSGTQLSVL.

This rearrangement joins TRBV29-1 to TRBJ2-7; maybe TRBD2 (6 bases). Trimming shortened V by 6 bases and J by 2 bases, and 14 bases separated the two germline ends. CDR1 is SQVTM and CDR2 is ANQGSEA in the germline V gene. The CDR3 consists of 13 residues. CDR3 region: CSVAGTVTYEQYF. The CDR3 bases are TGCAGCGTCGCGGGGACCGTTACCTACGAGCAGTACTTC.

The chain carries TRBV5-1 and TRBJ1-2; the D is unclear. The germline V gene has CDR1 SGHRS and CDR2 YFSETQ. This CDR3 has 16 amino acids. V dropped 0 bases and J dropped 0 bases, with 12 bases sitting between them. The CDR3 region has the DNA TGCGCCAGCAGCTTGGACCCCTCCCGAGCTAACTATGGCTACACCTTC. Protein sequence: CASSLDPSRANYGYTF.

This chain links TRBV7-9 with TRBJ2-1; a weak D match, TRBD2 (6 bases). Per the germline V gene, CDR1 is SEHNR and CDR2 is FQNEAQ (reference sequence). The CDR3 runs 13 residues. The ends were cut back, 3 bases at V and 6 bases at J, with 9 bases in the middle. This chain's CDR3 is CASSLGLLNEQFF. The CDR3 DNA is TGTGCCAGCAGCTTGGGACTCCTCAATGAGCAGTTCTTC.

The chain uses TRBV7-8 and TRBJ1-2; a weak D match, TRBD1 (6 bases). The germline V gene has CDR1 SGHVS and CDR2 FQNEAQ. The CDR3 has 15 amino acids. V was pared by 5 bases and J by 4 bases, with 17 bases between. CDR3 residues: CASSPWTVLLYGYTF. The CDR3 bases are TGTGCCAGCAGCCCATGGACAGTGTTGCTCTATGGCTACACCTTC.

The chain has TRBV7-2 and TRBJ2-7; D is undetermined. CDR1 is SGHTA, CDR2 FQGNSA, per germline. The CDR3 is 14 amino acids. Between the trimmed V and J ends, which lost 5 bases and 2 bases, there was a span of 13 bases. The CDR3 bases are TGTGCCAGCAGCCCGGGTGCCCCTACCTACGAGCAGTACTTC. Amino acid sequence: CASSPGAPTYEQYF.

The rearrangement joins TRBV7-6 to TRBJ2-1; 7 bases fit TRBD2. The trim removed 1 base at V and 8 bases at J, leaving 5 bases unmatched. Germline V CDR1 and CDR2: SGHVS, FNYEAQ. The CDR3 is 14 amino acids. CDR3 region: CASSLGRGGHEQFF. The CDR3, as DNA: TGTGCCAGCAGCTTAGGTAGGGGAGGGCATGAGCAGTTCTTC.